Detailed here is one T cell receptor (beta chain). The antigen it binds to is not known. No much larger clone exists at a distance of one base, and base qualities are not known. Reading the label with the study, this specimen's treatment or condition is: oral pan-JAK inhibitor, 5-10 mg twice daily. Peripheral blood and lesional scalp punch biopsies were obtained from patients with alopecia areata. After PBMCs were isolated by density centrifugation and stained for CD3, CD4 and CD8, a FACSAria was used to sort CD4+ and CD8+ T cells. The protocol used for the library was the immunoSEQ multiplex PCR assay. RNA was extracted from all samples and reverse transcribed into cDNA as template for TCR sequencing. First-strand cDNA was synthesized using SuperScript III with a 2:1 mix of oligo-dT and random hexamers. A synthetic immune receptor repertoire was used to assess amplification bias, and residual bias was removed computationally. Concerning the study's data processing: Raw reads were preprocessed for error removal, and CDR3 was defined according to IMGT conventions as running from the conserved cysteine to phenylalanine. Clonality was calculated as 1 minus Shannon entropy normalized by log2 of the number of productive unique TCRs. Whether scalp clones were CD4 or CD8 was inferred by matching scalp TCRbeta sequences against CD4 and CD8 repertoires sorted from blood. TCRdb holds this immuneACCESS table with in-frame rearrangements only. Some clones are missing; in checked studies, unresolved V genes explain under half, and the rest has no known cause. The DNA gave D and trimming, while V, J and clone size come from that table. This sample holds roughly 60,000 clones; under 60% were observed only once. The ten largest account for about a fifth of the sample.

The sample comes from a study of CD8+ T cells in alopecia areata (dated by TCRdb to between 2017 and 2018). Notes on the research overall: Treated patients were enrolled in an open-label pilot trial of oral tofacitinib, 5 to 10 mg twice daily, for moderate-to-severe alopecia areata. Scalp tissue and sorted CD4+ and CD8+ peripheral blood T cells from patchy and totalis/universalis alopecia areata patients and from healthy controls were covered by human TCRbeta sequencing. Patients stayed on tofacitinib for 6 to 18 months and then had 6 months of follow-up off drug so that delayed response and recurrence could be assessed. Disease severity in treated patients was measured with the SALT score, which quantifies the percentage of affected scalp surface area. To study T cell clonal expansion in alopecia areata, the researchers applied high-throughput TCRbeta sequencing to both the C3H/HeJ mouse model and human patients. Patients on tofacitinib were biopsied at baseline and after 4 and 24 weeks of treatment, and several of the patients also had a later scalp biopsy. Clonality in the scalp was compared among normal scalp (n=4), patchy alopecia areata scalp (n=8), and alopecia totalis/universalis scalp (n=8). RNA came from the PAXgene miRNA kit for fixed scalp, the miRNeasy kit for PBMCs, and the RNeasy kit for mouse skin. TCRbeta CDR3 regions were amplified by immunoSEQ multiplex PCR with 35 Vbeta forward and 13 Jbeta reverse primers.

The CDR3, from cysteine to phenylalanine, totals 16 residues. Only the CDR3 part of the read is kept: 48 bases, read in frame from the first base. From V the trimming removes 0 bases and from J it removes 4 bases, while the gene matches leave 6 bases of the junction unaccounted for. CDR1 and CDR2 are drawn from the germline V gene: MRHNA, SNTAGT. General conclusions and limits of the study: Tofacitinib significantly lowered scalp clonality and the number of expanded CD8+ clones among the top 100 scalp clones. Unlike mouse skin, which is dominated by gammadelta T cells, normal human skin has resident alphabeta T cells that are also sequenced, and this complicates analysis of the scalp TCR repertoire. Compared with normal scalp, lesional scalp, particularly in alopecia totalis/universalis, had higher clonality and more expanded CD8+ clones, which suggests antigenic drive. The treated cohort was small, with a single nonresponder, so links between baseline CD8+ expansion and response need larger studies. Shared TCR sequences between patients were less evident than in mice, which may be partly attributable to HLA diversity in the patient population. During tofacitinib treatment, many expanded lesional clones stuck around in both scalp and blood, and this persistence may partly explain why relapse happens after treatment is stopped.

This receptor was obtained from a human donor with alopecia areata. Sequencing used CD8+ T cells sorted from blood, obtained at approximately week 37, from a patient treated with tofacitinib. The sequence links TRBV6-4 to TRBJ2-1; TRBD2 fits 7 bases in the junction. The CDR3 region reads CASSDSGGSGYNEQFF. The DNA is TGTGCCAGCAGTGACTCAGGCGGGAGTGGGTACAATGAGCAGTTCTTC.